This passage covers 15 T cell receptor beta chains from one sample sequenced in a study of blood T cell repertoires in COVID-19. Profiled with immunoSEQ multiplex PCR; TCRdb holds only in-frame clones, not every one. This table holds 75,000 to 95,000 clones, around 79% found once. Sequences were obtained from peripheral blood. Every receptor here comes from an elderly woman with active or convalescent COVID-19.

This clone showed up just a few times. This chain connects TRBV7-9 to TRBJ1-1; D uncertain. This CDR3 is 14 amino acids long. V lost 5 bases, J lost 0 bases, and 10 bases lay in between. The germline V gene encodes CDR1 SEHNR and CDR2 FQNEAQ (reference sequence). In DNA form, the CDR3 reads TGTGCCAGCAGCGTCGTGAGATTGAACACTGAAGCTTTCTTT. Protein: CASSVVRLNTEAFF.

The V and J genes are TRBV20-1 and TRBJ1-2, with D possibly being TRBD1 (5 bases). V was trimmed by 3 bases and J by 4 bases, leaving 15 bases between them. The CDR3 is 14 residues long. Germline values: CDR1 DFQATT, CDR2 SNEGSKA (reference sequence). The CDR3 DNA is TGCAGTGCTAGTGGTCCCGACAGTGCCTATGGCTACACCTTC. Protein: CSASGPDSAYGYTF.

This chain joins TRBV6-5 and TRBJ1-3, with D hard to call. The CDR3 sequence is 11 residues long. The V end was cut by 5 bases, the J end by 14 bases, with 13 bases between. Germline CDR1 MNHEY, CDR2 SVGAGI. The CDR3 nucleotides read TGTGCCAGCAGTCCCCAGTCGTACCTATATTTT. It is translated as CASSPQSYLYF.

This clone was counted only a few times. The chain has TRBV6-5 and TRBJ1-1; possible D gene TRBD1, 5 bases. With 7 bases removed from V and 5 bases from J, the gap between germline ends came to 14 bases. The CDR3 consists of 13 residues. Per the germline V gene, CDR1 is MNHEY and CDR2 is SVGAGI. CDR3: CASNRGAGTEAFF. CDR3 nucleotide sequence: TGTGCCAGCAATAGGGGCGCGGGAACTGAAGCTTTCTTT.

This sequence joins TRBV9 and TRBJ1-1; a weak D match, TRBD1 (6 bases). Germline values: CDR1 SGDLS, CDR2 YYNGEE. The CDR3 sequence is 14 residues long. V lost 4 bases and J lost 1, with 11 bases in between. The CDR3 nucleotides are TGTGCCAGCAGCCTAAAGGACAGGAACACTGAAGCTTTCTTT. Translated: CASSLKDRNTEAFF.

This chain uses TRBV5-8 with TRBJ2-1, with TRBD2 identical over 7 bases. CDR3 length: 15 residues. Germline-derived CDR1 and CDR2 are SGHTS and YDEGEE. J was trimmed by 6 bases and V by 0 bases; bases with no gene match: 6. This chain's CDR3 is CASSLARTSTNEQFF. In DNA form, the CDR3 reads TGTGCCAGCAGCTTGGCAAGGACTAGTACCAATGAGCAGTTCTTC. Using reference TRBV5-8 and TRBJ2-1 for the parts outside the CDR3, the full variable domain is EAGVTQSPTHLIKTRGQQATLRCSPISGHTSVYWYQQALGLGLQFLLWYDEGEERNRGNFPPRFSGRQFPNYSSELNVNALELEDSALYLCASSLARTSTNEQFFGPGTRLTVL.

This chain joins TRBV28 and TRBJ1-4, with a tentative D call TRBD1 (5 bases). The CDR3 has 15 amino acids. Trimming left V 5 bases short and J 3 bases short, with 13 bases between. The germline V gene encodes CDR1 MDHEN and CDR2 SYDVKM. This chain's CDR3 is CASSPEGRANEKLFF. The CDR3 DNA follows: TGTGCCAGCAGTCCAGAGGGGAGGGCTAATGAAAAACTGTTTTTT.

This chain joins TRBV6-6 and TRBJ2-1; 10 nucleotides match TRBD2. CDR3 length equals 15 residues. CDR1 is MNHNY and CDR2 is SVGAGI in the germline V gene (reference sequence). J gave up 15 bases and V 4 bases, and 15 bases lay outside the gene matches. The DNA of the CDR3 is TGTGCCAGCAGTTCGATGGGGCTAGCGGGAGATTTTCGGTTCTTC. Translating it yields CASSSMGLAGDFRFF.

This chain connects TRBV5-5 to TRBJ1-5, with D unclear. CDR3 length equals 15 residues. Germline V gives CDR1 SGHKS, CDR2 YYEKEE (reference sequence). Trimming took 0 bases from V and 0 from J, leaving 7 bases between them. The CDR3: CASSLDGDSNQPQHF. The CDR3 DNA is TGTGCCAGCAGCTTGGATGGAGATAGCAATCAGCCCCAGCATTTT.

The V call is TRBV10-3, the J call TRBJ1-2; 10 bases align to TRBD1. Germline V gene data show CDR1 as ENHRY and CDR2 as SYGVKD. The J segment lost 6 bases and the V segment lost 1 base, leaving 2 bases of the junction unmatched. The CDR3 runs 14 residues. The CDR3 protein is CAISEFDRGHGYTF. DNA for the CDR3: TGTGCCATCAGTGAGTTCGACAGGGGGCATGGCTACACCTTC.

This rearrangement joins TRBV27 to TRBJ2-7; 10 bases line up with TRBD1. CDR3 size: 15 residues. V lost 6 bases and J lost 3; bases outside the gene matches: 8. The V gene's germline CDR1 is MNHEY and CDR2 SMNVEV (reference sequence). CDR3 loop: CASRLGQGSLYEQYF. The CDR3 DNA follows: TGTGCCAGCAGATTGGGACAGGGGAGTCTCTACGAGCAGTACTTC.

The J gene is TRBJ2-1, the V gene TRBV28; TRBD2 aligns across 10 bases. The CDR3 extends over 17 amino acids. The V gene's germline CDR1 is MDHEN and CDR2 SYDVKM. With 9 bases clipped from V and 12 bases from J, the junction kept 23 bases outside the gene matches. CDR3 DNA sequence: TGTGCCAGTGGGGTTGGAGGACTAGCGGCCCTTAAAGCGGTGCAGTTCTTC. Encoded protein: CASGVGGLAALKAVQFF.

This clone was seen only a few times. This rearrangement joins TRBV6-5 to TRBJ2-7; possibly TRBD1 for D (5 bases). The V end lost 2 bases, the J end lost 3 bases, and 14 bases lay between the germline ends. In germline, CDR1 is MNHEY, CDR2 SVGAGI. The length of the CDR3 is 15 residues. CDR3 amino acids: CASSYKGPGRYEQYF. The CDR3 nucleotides read TGTGCCAGCAGTTACAAGGGGCCAGGGCGCTACGAGCAGTACTTC.

V gene TRBV4-2 combines with J gene TRBJ2-1; 8 bases are a match to TRBD2. Trimming at V came to 0 bases and at J to 9 bases, leaving 7 bases not matched to a gene. CDR1 LGHNA and CDR2 YNFKEQ come from the germline V gene. The CDR3 consists of 15 residues. The chain's CDR3 is CASSQDRTSRPEQFF. CDR3 nucleotide sequence: TGTGCCAGCAGCCAAGATAGGACTAGCAGGCCTGAGCAGTTCTTC.

The rearrangement uses TRBV5-1 and TRBJ2-1, with D tentatively TRBD2 (5 bases). The CDR3 runs to 12 residues. Germline values: CDR1 SGHRS, CDR2 YFSETQ. Trimming shortened V by 2 bases and J by 7 bases, and 7 bases separated the two germline ends. As DNA, the CDR3 is TGCGCCAGCAGCTTCCGAGGGAATGAGCAGTTCTTC. It codes for CASSFRGNEQFF.